These 6 T cell receptor beta chains originate from one sample sequenced in a study of blood T cell repertoires in COVID-19. TCRdb's table, derived via immunoSEQ multiplex PCR, lists solely in-frame clones and lacks some. The profile covers some 300,000 clones, with around 92% appearing a single time and 2.9% taken by the ten largest. The sample taken for sequencing was PBMCs or T cells enriched from blood (not recorded which). The source of these receptors is a woman aged 45-60 years who had been exposed to COVID-19.

V and J are TRBV27 and TRBJ2-7, with TRBD2 matching over 13 bases. The CDR3 has 18 amino acids. Germline V CDR1 and CDR2: MNHEY, SMNVEV (reference sequence). J lost 2 bases, V lost 6 bases, and 13 bases had no gene match. CDR3 region: CASRKLAGGLSIAYEQYF. CDR3 in DNA: TGTGCCAGCAGGAAACTAGCGGGGGGGCTAAGTATTGCCTACGAGCAGTACTTC.

The chain joins TRBV18 to TRBJ1-1; no clear D gene. This CDR3 contains 16 residues. Deletions cut 2 bases from V and 5 bases from J, with 18 bases between. Germline V gene lookup returns CDR1 KGHSH and CDR2 LQKENI. CDR3 coding DNA: TGTGCCAGCTCACCAGGAAACGGGGTAACACTAACTGAAGCTTTCTTT. Translated, it gives CASSPGNGVTLTEAFF.

About this clone: This could be a read error, since a much larger clone is one nucleotide away. The J gene is TRBJ1-1, the V gene TRBV2; D might be TRBD1 (6 bases). The CDR3 runs to 13 residues. From germline, CDR1 is SNHLY and CDR2 FYNNEI. V lost 6 bases and J 1 base, leaving 9 bases between the germline ends. CDR3 coding DNA: TGTGCCAGCAGCCTACAGGGGAACACTGAAGCTTTCTTT. This codes for CASSLQGNTEAFF. Filled out from reference TRBV2 and TRBJ1-1, the complete variable domain reads EPEVTQTPSHQVTQMGQEVILRCVPISNHLYFYWYRQILGQKVEFLVSFYNNEISEKSEIFDDQFSVERPDGSNFTLKIRSTKLEDSAMYFCASSLQGNTEAFFGQGTRLTVV.

V gene TRBV3-1 (or the pseudogene TRBV3-2) combines with J gene TRBJ1-3, with D unclear. V lost 1 base and J 0 bases, leaving 10 bases between the germline ends. The CDR3 is made up of 16 amino acids. Germline V CDR1 and CDR2: LGHDT, YNNKEL (reference sequence). The CDR3 DNA reads as TGTGCCAGCAGCCAAGTTACATCTAGCTCTGGAAACACCATATATTTT. It is translated as CASSQVTSSSGNTIYF.

The chain joins TRBV6-5 to TRBJ1-1, with D perhaps TRBD1 (6 bases). Trimming cost V 7 bases and J 6 bases, with 9 bases left between them. Looked up from germline, CDR1 is MNHEY and CDR2 is SVGAGI. CDR3 length: 11 residues. The CDR3 DNA sequence: TGTGCCAGCACATACAGGGCTGAAGCTTTCTTT. It encodes CASTYRAEAFF.

The chain links TRBV6-1 to TRBJ2-5; maybe TRBD1 (7 bases). Germline lookup yields CDR1 MNHNS and CDR2 SASEGT. The CDR3 loop spans 16 amino acids. V lost 0 bases and J 3 bases, leaving 14 bases between the germline ends. CDR3 sequence: CASSEAGGQRKETQYF. The CDR3 coding sequence is TGTGCCAGCAGTGAAGCCGGGGGACAGAGGAAAGAGACCCAGTACTTC.